This T cell receptor (beta chain) was identified in a study of shared T cell receptors in the human thymus. The assay was immunoSEQ multiplex PCR, and TCRdb's table has in-frame clones only and misses some. The data contain 630,000 or so clones, 80% to 90% of them singletons. The ends were cut back, 5 bases at V and 0 bases at J, with 8 bases in the middle. Germline V lookup: CDR1 SGHDN, CDR2 FVKESK. This CDR3 spans 13 amino acids. These records were also assigned to another study, of human thymus T cells.

The sequence was collected from a boy under three years old with a congenital heart defect. Sequenced: thymocytes. V and J are TRBV14 and TRBJ2-7; perhaps TRBD2 as D (5 bases). The chain's CDR3 is CASSGSGSYEQYF. In nucleotides, the CDR3 is TGTGCCAGCAGCGGGAGTGGCTCCTACGAGCAGTACTTC.